Listed below are T cell receptor beta chains from one sample, sequenced in a study of blood T cells in healthy people across ages. TCRdb re-derived calls from the 5' RACE reads in MiXCR, one entry per CDR3 protein. The table has 600,000 or so distinct CDR3 sequences, around 21% seen once. The sample taken for sequencing was blood. These receptors were collected from a man aged 70 or older in good health. Both conserved end residues are part of each CDR3. Each record gives: V gene, D gene, J gene, clone size, CDR3 DNA, CDR3 protein. The D gene is left open where the match is weak. Not every row has a clone size; where given, it reads once, few, many or a size class.

V: TRBV6-1; D: -; J: TRBJ1-4; size: -; DNA: TGTGCCAGCAGTGAGGGGGGTGGTGAAAAACTGTTTTTT; CDR3: CASSEGGGEKLFF
V: TRBV5-1; D: -; J: TRBJ2-6; size: -; DNA: TGCGCCAGCAGCTTTGAGGGCCCGCAAGGGGCCAACGTCCCGACTTTC; CDR3: CASSFEGPQGANVPTF
V: TRBV6-2/TRBV6-3; D: -; J: TRBJ2-5; size: -; DNA: TGTGCCAGCAGTTACGGCGCAGACCAAGAGACCCAGTACTTC; CDR3: CASSYGADQETQYF
V: TRBV27; D: -; J: TRBJ1-5; size: few; DNA: TGTGCCAGCAGTCCCGACTACAGTGCTCAGCCCCAGCATTTT; CDR3: CASSPDYSAQPQHF
V: TRBV5-5; D: TRBD2; J: TRBJ2-7; size: few; DNA: TGTGCCAGCAGCTTGGGCCCGGGAGGGTTCAACGAGCAGTACTTC; CDR3: CASSLGPGGFNEQYF
V: TRBV3-1; D: -; J: TRBJ1-1; size: -; DNA: TGTGCCAGCAGCCAAGATCGGAGGGCGGCCTTGGGGGCTTTCTTT; CDR3: CASSQDRRAALGAFF
V: TRBV5-6; D: TRBD1; J: TRBJ2-2; size: -; DNA: TGTGCCAGCAGCTTATACCGGGACAGGGGAACCGGGGAGCTGTTTTTT; CDR3: CASSLYRDRGTGELFF
V: TRBV2; D: -; J: TRBJ2-3; size: few; DNA: TGTGCCAGCAGTGAACTAACGGGATCAGATACGCAGTATTTT; CDR3: CASSELTGSDTQYF
V: TRBV6-2/TRBV6-3; D: -; J: TRBJ1-1; size: -; DNA: TGTGCCAGCAGTTACCCTGGAGGGAACACTGAAGCTTTCTTT; CDR3: CASSYPGGNTEAFF
V: TRBV20-1; D: TRBD2; J: TRBJ2-5; size: -; DNA: TGCAGTGCTAGAGCTAGCGGGAGGGCCGTGGAGACCCAGTACTTT; CDR3: CSARASGRAVETQYF
V: TRBV7-2; D: -; J: TRBJ2-7; size: few; DNA: TGTGCCAGCAGCTCCCAGACTTACGAGCAGTACTTC; CDR3: CASSSQTYEQYF
V: TRBV18; D: TRBD1; J: TRBJ2-7; size: few; DNA: TGTGCCAGCTCAGTACAGGGGGCTACTCCCTACGAGCAGTACTTC; CDR3: CASSVQGATPYEQYF
V: TRBV3-1; D: TRBD2; J: TRBJ2-7; size: few; DNA: TGTGCCAGAGCGGGAGCGTACGAGCAGTACTTC; CDR3: CARAGAYEQYF
V: TRBV29-1; D: -; J: TRBJ1-5; size: few; DNA: TGCAGCGCGGGACAAAACAATCAGCCCCAGCATTTT; CDR3: CSAGQNNQPQHF
V: TRBV5-1; D: TRBD2; J: TRBJ2-1; size: -; DNA: TGCGCCAGCAGCTTGGCACTAGCGGGAGCCCTAAGGAATGAGCAGTTCTTC; CDR3: CASSLALAGALRNEQFF
V: TRBV20-1; D: -; J: TRBJ2-1; size: few; DNA: TGCAGTGCCCAGCAGTACAATGAGCAGTTCTTC; CDR3: CSAQQYNEQFF
V: TRBV24-1; D: TRBD1; J: TRBJ2-1; size: -; DNA: TGTGCCACCAGTGATTCCGGGACAGGGACCTACAATGAGCAGTTCTTC; CDR3: CATSDSGTGTYNEQFF
V: TRBV28; D: -; J: TRBJ1-2; size: many; DNA: TGTGCCAGCAGGAGACCAGCAGGGCGTGATGGCTACACCTTC; CDR3: CASRRPAGRDGYTF
V: TRBV5-1; D: -; J: TRBJ2-2; size: -; DNA: TGCGCCAGCAGCCAGGACTTGACCGGGGAGCTGTTTTTT; CDR3: CASSQDLTGELFF
V: TRBV6-1; D: TRBD1; J: TRBJ2-5; size: few; DNA: TGTGCCAGCATGTGGGACAGGGCTCAAGAGACCCAGTACTTC; CDR3: CASMWDRAQETQYF